Each of the 29 T cell receptor beta chains below was sequenced from the same sample in a study of spatial heterogeneity in lung cancer. Study observations and caveats: Expanded alpha and beta TCR counts within tumors tracked tumor mutation counts.

The time point here: sample taken at primary tumor resection. These receptors have no known antigen. TCRdb called the 5' RACE reads again in MiXCR, with one record for every CDR3 protein. The sample lists 9,500 to 12,000 distinct CDR3 sequences; approximately 14% were seen once. The sequencing here drew on lung tumor tissue, taken at surgery. These receptors originate from a male donor with early-stage non-small cell lung cancer.

The chain joins TRBV29-1 to TRBJ2-3; D possibly matches TRBD1 or TRBD2 (6 bases each). Germline CDR1 SQVTM, CDR2 ANQGSEA. CDR3 size: 15 residues. Trimming took off 2 bases at V and 2 bases at J, with 14 bases between the two ends. Here the CDR3 DNA reads TGCAGCGTTGAATGGGTTGGGGGGCCCACAGATACGCAGTATTTT. It is translated as CSVEWVGGPTDTQYF.

The table lists this clonotype with many counts. V gene TRBV7-9 combines with J gene TRBJ1-3; D not certain. Per germline, CDR1 SEHNR and CDR2 FQNEAQ (reference sequence). Trimming removed 5 bases at V and 0 bases at J, with 14 bases between. The CDR3 is 16 amino acids. The CDR3 region is CASSPSEASSGNTIYF. CDR3 sequence (DNA): TGTGCCAGCAGCCCTTCGGAGGCGAGCTCTGGAAACACCATATATTTT. Looking up the rest from reference TRBV7-9 and TRBJ1-3 gives the full variable domain: DTGVSQNPRHKITKRGQNVTFRCDPISEHNRLYWYRQTLGQGPEFLTYFQNEAQLEKSRLLSDRFSAERPKGSFSTLEIQRTEQGDSAMYLCASSPSEASSGNTIYFGEGSWLTVV.

This chain joins TRBV28 and TRBJ2-3; no reliable D call. This CDR3 spans 11 amino acids. Trimming left V 4 bases short and J 7 bases short, with 6 bases between. Looked up from germline, CDR1 is MDHEN and CDR2 is SYDVKM. The CDR3 loop reads CASSSSHTQYF. The CDR3 bases are TGTGCCAGCAGTTCAAGTCATACGCAGTATTTT.

This clonotype was counted many times. This chain uses TRBV7-9 with TRBJ2-1; D might be TRBD1 (5 bases). Germline V CDR1 and CDR2: SEHNR, FQNEAQ (reference sequence). The CDR3 contains 15 residues. Trimming removed 5 bases at V and 6 bases at J, with 17 bases between. The CDR3 protein is CASSQFRQNLNEQFF. The DNA of the CDR3 is TGTGCCAGCAGCCAGTTCCGACAGAATCTCAATGAGCAGTTCTTC.

This clonotype has a handful of counts. This rearrangement joins TRBV6-5 to TRBJ2-7, with 8 positions matching TRBD2. This CDR3 is 14 amino acids long. V lost 2 bases to trimming and J lost 6 bases; unmatched junction nucleotides: 6. Germline V gene data show CDR1 as MNHEY and CDR2 as SVGAGI. The CDR3 loop reads CASSYGGLASEQYF. In DNA, the CDR3 is TGTGCCAGCAGTTACGGAGGACTAGCTAGCGAGCAGTACTTC.

The chain joins TRBV7-2 to TRBJ1-4, with D possibly TRBD1 on 5 matching bases. The V end was cut by 3 bases, the J end by 5 bases, with 7 bases between. The V gene's germline CDR1 is SGHTA and CDR2 FQGNSA. The CDR3 loop spans 13 amino acids. The CDR3 nucleotides are TGTGCCAGCAGCTTTCAGGGAAATGAAAAACTGTTTTTT. It yields the protein CASSFQGNEKLFF.

This clonotype was seen ten or more times. This chain joins TRBV9 and TRBJ2-3; 7 bases are shared with TRBD2. CDR1 is SGDLS, CDR2 YYNGEE, per germline. V gave up 2 bases and J gave up 4 bases; unmatched junction bases: 7. The CDR3 length is 15 residues. The CDR3: CASSVAAGSADTQYF. The CDR3 coding sequence is TGTGCCAGCAGCGTGGCAGCGGGAAGCGCAGATACGCAGTATTTT.

This clonotype was seen at least ten times. The chain has TRBV10-3 and TRBJ2-1; 14 positions agree with TRBD2. The germline gives CDR1 ENHRY, CDR2 SYGVKD. The CDR3 has 15 amino acids. With 3 bases clipped from V and 9 bases from J, the junction kept 4 bases outside the gene matches. The CDR3 bases are TGTGCCATCAGTGACGGGACTAGCGGGAGTGGTGAGCAGTTCTTC. Protein: CAISDGTSGSGEQFF.

By share, this clonotype counts as medium-sized (0.01 to 0.1%). The chain is built from TRBV2 and TRBJ2-3; TRBD1 agrees at 10 bases. Trimming cost V 6 bases and J 3 bases; bases outside gene matches: 15. Per germline, CDR1 SNHLY and CDR2 FYNNEI. There are 18 residues in the CDR3. In DNA form, the CDR3 reads TGTGCCAGCAGGCCACCGGGACAGGGGCTTGTCGAAACAGATACGCAGTATTTT. The encoded protein is CASRPPGQGLVETDTQYF.

Many counts were recorded for this clonotype. V usage is TRBV7-6 and J usage is TRBJ2-5; 10 nucleotides align to TRBD2. V trimming: 2 bases; J trimming: 2 bases; junction bases outside the gene matches: 8. CDR3 length: 17 amino acids. Germline V gene sequence: CDR1 SGHVS, CDR2 FNYEAQ. The DNA for the CDR3 is TGTGCCAGCAGCTTAAGGATCCCTAGCGGGAGACAAGAGACCCAGTACTTC. It specifies CASSLRIPSGRQETQYF.

Many counts were recorded for this clonotype. V and J are TRBV6-5 and TRBJ1-1; TRBD1 matches at 12 bases. Germline V CDR1 and CDR2: MNHEY, SVGAGI. Losses at the gene ends were 5 bases for V and 4 bases for J; bases not matched to a gene: 11. This CDR3 is built from 17 residues. In nucleotides, the CDR3 is TGTGCCAGCAGTCGTGCCGGGGACAGGGGGCTGGGCACTGAAGCTTTCTTT. It is translated as CASSRAGDRGLGTEAFF.

This clonotype came up many times. V usage is TRBV18 and J usage is TRBJ2-1; unclear D gene. The CDR3 extends over 14 amino acids. In germline, CDR1 is KGHSH, CDR2 LQKENI. V gave up 3 bases and J gave up 5 bases, with 11 bases separating them. As DNA, the CDR3 is TGTGCCAGCTCACCTCTCTCTAGGAACAATGAGCAGTTCTTC. Its protein is CASSPLSRNNEQFF.

This clonotype was picked up many times. This chain connects TRBV20-1 to TRBJ2-7; D remains unclear. The CDR3 runs to 12 residues. Germline V gene data show CDR1 as DFQATT and CDR2 as SNEGSKA (reference sequence). V was clipped by 4 bases and J by 2 bases, with 9 bases between them. The CDR3 DNA sequence: TGCAGTGCTACAACAGAGACCTACGAGCAGTACTTC. Residues: CSATTETYEQYF.

This clonotype qualifies as medium-sized. The chain joins TRBV7-9 to TRBJ2-1; 9 bases map to TRBD2. The CDR3 has 15 residues. J lost 9 bases, V lost 5 bases, and 11 bases had no gene match. CDR1 SEHNR and CDR2 FQNEAQ come from the germline V gene (reference sequence). CDR3 DNA: TGTGCCAGCAGCCGAACGACTAGCGGCGGCCCTGAGCAGTTCTTC. Its translation: CASSRTTSGGPEQFF.

The sample holds many counts of this clonotype. The J gene is TRBJ2-5, the V gene TRBV11-2; D might be TRBD2 (6 bases). The CDR3 sequence is 13 residues long. In germline, CDR1 is SGHAT, CDR2 FQNNGV. V gave up 2 bases and J gave up 4 bases, with 8 bases separating them. The CDR3: CASSLRGGETQYF. Here the CDR3 DNA reads TGTGCCAGCAGCTTAAGGGGAGGAGAGACCCAGTACTTC.

The J gene is TRBJ2-3, the V gene TRBV11-2; possible D gene TRBD2, 6 bases. Deletions cut 6 bases from V and 2 bases from J, with 12 bases between. The CDR3 has 14 amino acids. In germline, CDR1 is SGHAT, CDR2 FQNNGV. This CDR3 is CASRPREPTDTQYF. The CDR3 DNA reads as TGTGCCAGCAGACCACGGGAGCCCACAGATACGCAGTATTTT.

Sample share makes this clonotype medium-sized. This chain links TRBV7-2 with TRBJ1-5; D remains ambiguous. Germline values: CDR1 SGHTA, CDR2 FQGNSA. CDR3 size: 13 residues. Trimming removed 3 bases at V and 4 bases at J, with 7 bases between. The CDR3 protein is CASSFRLNQPQHF. The CDR3, as DNA: TGTGCCAGCAGCTTCCGCCTAAATCAGCCCCAGCATTTT.

This clonotype appeared many times. V usage is TRBV11-2 and J usage is TRBJ2-6; D is undetermined. The length of the CDR3 is 16 residues. The germline CDR1 and CDR2 sequences are SGHAT and FQNNGV. Trimming took 2 bases from V and 0 from J, leaving 8 bases between them. CDR3 DNA sequence: TGTGCCAGCAGCTTAACTCCTGGCTCTGGGGCCAACGTCCTGACTTTC. It codes for CASSLTPGSGANVLTF.

The V and J genes are TRBV28 and TRBJ2-4; no firm D call. The CDR3 contains 20 residues. The germline gives CDR1 MDHEN, CDR2 SYDVKM. The V and J ends lost 3 bases and 0 bases respectively, with 24 bases between them. In DNA, the CDR3 is TGTGCCAGCAGTTTCCATATTTCTCAGACACCAACGAAAGCCAAAAACATTCAGTACTTC. Residues: CASSFHISQTPTKAKNIQYF.

In its sample, this clonotype ranks as medium-sized (0.01 to 0.1%). CDR3 in amino acids: CASSVDKDTQYF. The DNA for the CDR3 is TGTGCCAGCAGCGTAGATAAAGATACGCAGTATTTT. The V call is TRBV9, the J call TRBJ2-3, with D hard to call. Trimming shortened V by 0 bases and J by 5 bases, and 4 bases separated the two germline ends. The germline CDR1 and CDR2 sequences are SGDLS and YYNGEE. This CDR3 region has 12 residues.

This chain joins TRBV20-1 and TRBJ2-1; TRBD1 aligns across 7 bases. Germline lookup yields CDR1 DFQATT and CDR2 SNEGSKA (reference sequence). This CDR3 is 13 amino acids long. After removal of 3 bases from V and 8 bases from J, the junction contained 7 bases not matched to a gene. The CDR3 DNA follows: TGCAGTGCTAGGGAACAGGGGCACGATGAGCAGTTCTTC. Translated: CSAREQGHDEQFF.

In this sample, this clonotype turned up many times. The chain recombines TRBV27 with TRBJ2-7, with D uncertain. The V end was cut by 2 bases, the J end by 2 bases, with 10 bases between. CDR3 size: 14 residues. Germline loops: CDR1 MNHEY, CDR2 SMNVEV (reference sequence). CDR3: CASSLGPAAYEQYF. The CDR3 coding sequence is TGTGCCAGCAGTTTAGGGCCAGCTGCCTACGAGCAGTACTTC.

This clonotype was seen ten or more times. This chain links TRBV4-3 with TRBJ2-2; possible D gene TRBD1, 5 bases. Germline V lookup: CDR1 LGHNA, CDR2 YSLEER. Trimming removed 6 bases from V and 6 bases from J, with 14 bases in between. The CDR3 has 14 residues. In DNA, the CDR3 is TGCGCCAGCAGACCGGACACTTTCCCCGGGGAGCTGTTTTTT. Protein sequence: CASRPDTFPGELFF.

This clonotype ranks as medium-sized. In DNA, the CDR3 is TGCGCCAGCAGTGGGGAATCGGGCAATGAGCAGTTCTTC. Protein: CASSGESGNEQFF. This sequence joins TRBV5-1 and TRBJ2-1, with D unresolved. The CDR3 spans 13 residues. Germline V gives CDR1 SGHRS, CDR2 YFSETQ. Trimming pared 5 bases from V and 6 bases from J, leaving 12 bases between.

This clonotype came up many times. The V and J genes are TRBV5-1 and TRBJ2-5; D might be TRBD1 (6 bases). The CDR3 sequence is 15 residues long. Trimming shortened V by 2 bases and J by 2 bases, and 13 bases separated the two germline ends. Germline CDR1 is SGHRS and CDR2 is YFSETQ. In DNA form, the CDR3 reads TGCGCCAGCAGCTTTACAGGGATCGGGCAAGAGACCCAGTACTTC. Protein sequence: CASSFTGIGQETQYF.

This clonotype came up many times. This chain joins TRBV10-3 and TRBJ2-3; 7 nucleotides match TRBD1. Germline loops: CDR1 ENHRY, CDR2 SYGVKD. This CDR3 spans 12 amino acids. The junction had 6 bases not matched to a gene; V was cut back by 5 bases and J by 10 bases. The CDR3, as DNA: TGTGCCATCAGTCGGGACAGCCAAGCGCAGTATTTT. Amino acid sequence: CAISRDSQAQYF.

In this sample, this clonotype turned up many times. The chain combines TRBV28 with TRBJ2-5; D is possibly TRBD1 (6 bases). This CDR3 spans 14 amino acids. V gave up 3 bases and J gave up 0 bases, with 8 bases separating them. Germline V gives CDR1 MDHEN, CDR2 SYDVKM. The DNA for the CDR3 is TGTGCCAGCAGTTTTAGACAGGACCAAGAGACCCAGTACTTC. This sequence encodes CASSFRQDQETQYF.

The chain employs TRBV12-3 or TRBV12-4 and TRBJ2-2; D not resolved. This CDR3 region has 15 residues. V lost 4 bases to trimming and J lost 5 bases, with 14 bases between them. The CDR3 region is CASSYRAHLTGELFF. The CDR3 nucleotides read TGTGCCAGCAGTTACCGGGCCCACCTAACCGGGGAGCTGTTTTTT.

This clonotype was seen at least ten times. The chain employs TRBV7-2 and TRBJ2-2; 8 positions agree with TRBD1. The CDR3 loop spans 15 amino acids. Unmatched junction bases numbered 4, after V lost 3 bases and J lost 4 bases. Germline values: CDR1 SGHTA, CDR2 FQGNSA. The CDR3, as DNA: TGTGCCAGCAGCTTGGGTCAGGGGGCCACCGGGGAGCTGTTTTTT. This encodes CASSLGQGATGELFF.